Shown below are 14 T cell receptor beta chains from a single sample sequenced in a study of T cells in women clearing cervical HPV infection. The data were produced by immunoSEQ multiplex PCR, yet TCRdb's version contains in-frame clones alone and is incomplete. The specimen's table records tens of thousands of clones. The sequenced sample was blood buffy coat. These receptors were obtained from a woman between 18 and 70 years old with a cervical HPV16 infection that either progressed to CIN3+ or cleared (not recorded which).

To note about this clone: The read ends 3 residues early relative to the CDR3; the germline J gene fills the gap. The chain uses TRBV20-1 and TRBJ1-1; 8 bases align to TRBD1. The germline gives CDR1 DFQATT, CDR2 SNEGSKA (reference sequence). The CDR3 loop spans 13 amino acids. The V segment lost 3 bases and the J segment 4 bases; nucleotides outside the gene matches: 4. The CDR3 DNA, read in part, is TGCAGTGCTAGTGGACAGGGCTTCACTGAA. Its translation: CSASGQGFTE. The CDR3, in full, reads CSASGQGFTEAFF.

Worth noting for this clone: Read data end 3 residues before the CDR3 end; the end is taken from the germline J gene. The chain employs TRBV7-6 and TRBJ2-5; D is ambiguous. Trimming removed 10 bases from V and 5 bases from J, with 14 bases in between. CDR3 length: 12 amino acids. CDR1 is SGHVS, CDR2 FNYEAQ, per germline. The CDR3 sequence: CATSRQAETQYF. The part of the CDR3 DNA that was read is TGTGCCACCTCAAGGCAGGCGGAGACC.

About this clone itself: Read data end 3 residues before the CDR3 end; the end is taken from the germline J gene. This chain connects TRBV2 to TRBJ1-5; unclear D gene. The CDR3 consists of 14 residues. V lost 1 base to trimming and J lost 1 base, with 5 bases between them. Germline V CDR1 and CDR2: SNHLY, FYNNEI. CDR3 loop: CASSEVRSNQPQHF. The part of the CDR3 DNA that was read is TGTGCCAGCAGTGAAGTCAGAAGCAATCAGCCC.

Note on this clone: Read data end 3 residues before the CDR3 end; the end is taken from the germline J gene. V gene TRBV5-1 combines with J gene TRBJ2-5; TRBD2 matches 8 bases. The CDR3 covers 14 residues. Germline values: CDR1 SGHRS, CDR2 YFSETQ. The trim removed 3 bases at V and 5 bases at J, leaving 6 bases unmatched. This CDR3 reads CASSSGGGLETQYF. CDR3 DNA, as far as it was read: TGCGCCAGCAGCTCCGGGGGGGGCTTGGAGACC.

Comment on this clone: The CDR3 is cut off 3 residues early in the read; its end comes from the germline J gene. The V gene is TRBV5-1, the J gene TRBJ1-1; TRBD1 matches at 10 bases. CDR1 and CDR2 from the germline V gene are SGHRS and YFSETQ. J gave up 4 bases and V 0 bases, and 3 bases lay outside the gene matches. The CDR3 spans 15 residues. CDR3 in amino acids: CASSLVGTGATEAFF. The sequenced CDR3 bases are TGCGCCAGCAGCTTGGTGGGGACAGGGGCCACTGAA.

A note on this clone: The read stops 3 residues short of the end of the CDR3; the missing end is completed from the germline J gene. This rearrangement joins TRBV12-3 or TRBV12-4 to TRBJ1-3, with D uncertain. Trimming took off 1 base at V and 0 bases at J, with 13 bases between the two ends. This CDR3 has 17 amino acids. CDR3 loop: CASSLGPPPSSGNTIYF. The DNA read from the CDR3 is TGTGCCAGCAGTTTAGGGCCGCCTCCTAGCTCTGGAAACACC.

Remarks on this clone: The read is 3 residues too short to cover the CDR3 end, so that end is filled in from the germline J gene. V and J are TRBV20-1 and TRBJ2-7; TRBD2 aligns across 8 bases. V trimming: 5 bases; J trimming: 3 bases; junction bases outside the gene matches: 6. The germline V gene encodes CDR1 DFQATT and CDR2 SNEGSKA (reference sequence). The CDR3 is 13 amino acids. The CDR3 protein is CSASGTRNYEQYF. The sequenced part of the CDR3 DNA is TGCAGTGCTTCAGGGACTAGGAACTACGAG.

Worth noting for this clone: With the read ending 3 residues before the CDR3 end, the germline J gene is used to fill in that end. The rearrangement uses TRBV6-1 and TRBJ1-1; D is perhaps TRBD1 (5 bases). There are 14 residues in the CDR3. Trimming cost V 1 base and J 4 bases, with 10 bases left between them. Germline V gives CDR1 MNHNS, CDR2 SASEGT. CDR3 sequence reads: CASSEVGAGTEAFF. The CDR3 bases that were read are TGTGCCAGCAGTGAAGTAGGGGCTGGCACTGAA.

For this clone: The read halts 3 residues ahead of the CDR3 end, with the missing end drawn from the germline J gene. The V gene is TRBV28, the J gene TRBJ2-4; 7 nucleotides align to TRBD2. This CDR3 region has 13 residues. Germline CDR1 MDHEN, CDR2 SYDVKM. J gave up 6 bases and V 6 bases, and 5 bases lay outside the gene matches. CDR3 loop: CASSQGLLNIQYF. The sequenced part of the CDR3 DNA is TGTGCCAGCAGCCAGGGACTACTAAACATT.

Notes on this clone: The junction shows a germline mismatch at one end, possibly a read error. The CDR3 end is not reached by the read, which stops 3 residues before it; the germline J gene fills it in. J is TRBJ2-1 and V is TRBV5-4; TRBD1 is a possible D gene (5 bases). This CDR3 has 13 amino acids. Germline V gene sequence: CDR1 SGHNT, CDR2 YYREEE (reference sequence). Incomplete CDR3 DNA: TGTGCCAGCAGTTTGGACAACTACAATGAG. Translation: CASSLDNYNE. The complete CDR3 sequence is CASSLDNYNEQFF.

A remark on this clone: From the germline J gene comes the end of the CDR3, since the read stops 3 residues before it. The chain employs TRBV5-5 and TRBJ2-1, with a weak D call TRBD2 (5 bases). The CDR3 contains 11 residues. Germline assignment: CDR1 SGHKS and CDR2 YYEKEE (reference sequence). The V end lost 9 bases, the J end lost 4 bases, and 8 bases lay between the germline ends. This CDR3 reads CATGEYNEQFF. CDR3 DNA, as far as it was read: TGTGCCACCGGGGAATACAATGAG.

The DNA read from the CDR3 is TGTGCCTGGAGTACCCGGTCGATAAGCGGGGAAAAA. Translation: CAWSTRSISGEK. The complete CDR3 reads CAWSTRSISGEKLFF. The rearrangement uses TRBV30 and TRBJ1-4; D is undetermined. The CDR3 end falls 3 residues outside the read, so it is completed with the germline J gene. This CDR3 is built from 15 residues. V lost 2 bases and J 8 bases, leaving 18 bases between the germline ends. CDR1 and CDR2 (germline): GTSNPN, SVGIG (reference sequence).

Turning to this clone: The read finishes 3 residues shy of the CDR3 end, and the germline J gene is used to complete it. The chain joins TRBV6-1 to TRBJ2-7, with 9 nucleotides matching TRBD1. Germline lookup yields CDR1 MNHNS and CDR2 SASEGT. This CDR3 has 14 residues. V shed 4 bases, J shed 4 bases, and the junction held 5 bases outside the gene matches. The CDR3 spells CASSADRGWYEQYF. The sequenced part of the CDR3 DNA is TGTGCCAGCAGTGCGGACAGGGGTTGGTACGAG.

Comment on this clone: The read stops 3 residues short of the end of the CDR3; the missing end is completed from the germline J gene. The chain carries TRBV7-9 and TRBJ1-3; 7 nucleotides line up with TRBD1. The CDR3 totals 14 residues. V trimming: 5 bases; J trimming: 2 bases; junction bases outside the gene matches: 3. From germline, CDR1 is SEHNR and CDR2 FQNEAQ (reference sequence). Here the CDR3 reads CASSPGTAGNTIYF. The CDR3 bases that were read are TGTGCCAGCAGCCCGGGGACAGCTGGAAACACC.